Listed here is a single TCR beta chain. Its cognate antigen is unknown. The data are from a study of T cell responses to AZD1222 COVID-19 vaccine. General study findings and limits: Baseline serology detected seropositivity in only six AZD1222 recipients. Spike-wide coverage was observed for vaccine-associated CD4 TCRs, with dominant responses at 160-218 and 743-854.

Looked up from germline, CDR1 is MNHEY and CDR2 is SMNVEV (reference sequence). This CDR3 has 13 amino acids. V lost 3 bases and J lost 8, with 11 bases in between. Produced via immunoSEQ multiplex PCR; TCRdb's table is partial and in-frame only. This sample yields some 170,000 clones, of which 94% are seen a single time; 5.1% belongs to the top ten. The chain joins TRBV27 to TRBJ2-1; D is uncertain. Source: peripheral blood, taken 28 days after the second AZD1222 dose. The source is an adult who received the AZD1222 COVID-19 vaccine. The CDR3 DNA sequence: TGTGCCAGCAGTTTTCGGCAAATAGATGAGCAGTTCTTC. Amino acid sequence: CASSFRQIDEQFF.